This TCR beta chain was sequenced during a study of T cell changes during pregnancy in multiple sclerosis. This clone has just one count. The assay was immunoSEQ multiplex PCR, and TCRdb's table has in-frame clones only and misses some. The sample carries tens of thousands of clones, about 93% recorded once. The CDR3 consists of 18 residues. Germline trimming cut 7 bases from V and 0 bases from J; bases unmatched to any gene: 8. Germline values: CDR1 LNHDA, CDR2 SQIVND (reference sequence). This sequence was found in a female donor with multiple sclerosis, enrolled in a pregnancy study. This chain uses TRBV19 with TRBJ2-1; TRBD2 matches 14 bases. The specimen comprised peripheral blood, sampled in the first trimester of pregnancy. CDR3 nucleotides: TGTGCCAGTAACCGACTAGCGGGGGGGAAAAGCTCCTACAATGAGCAGTTCTTC. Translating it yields CASNRLAGGKSSYNEQFF.